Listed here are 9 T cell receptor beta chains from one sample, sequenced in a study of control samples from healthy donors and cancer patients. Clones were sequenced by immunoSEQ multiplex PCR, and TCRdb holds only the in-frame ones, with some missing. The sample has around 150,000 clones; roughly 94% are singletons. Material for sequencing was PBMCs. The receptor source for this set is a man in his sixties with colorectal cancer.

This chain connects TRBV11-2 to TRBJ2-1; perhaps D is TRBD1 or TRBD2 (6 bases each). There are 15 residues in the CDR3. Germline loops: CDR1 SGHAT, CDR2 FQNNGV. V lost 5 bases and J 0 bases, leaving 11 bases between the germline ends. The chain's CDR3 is CASSGGGRSYNEQFF. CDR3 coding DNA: TGTGCCAGCAGCGGAGGGGGTCGCTCCTACAATGAGCAGTTCTTC.

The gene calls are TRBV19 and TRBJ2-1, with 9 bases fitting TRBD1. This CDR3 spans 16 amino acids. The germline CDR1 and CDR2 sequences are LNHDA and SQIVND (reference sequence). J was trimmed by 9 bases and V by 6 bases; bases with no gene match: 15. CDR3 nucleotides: TGTGCCAGTAGAGCCGACGGACAGGGGCCTAAGGGTGAGCAGTTCTTC. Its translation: CASRADGQGPKGEQFF.

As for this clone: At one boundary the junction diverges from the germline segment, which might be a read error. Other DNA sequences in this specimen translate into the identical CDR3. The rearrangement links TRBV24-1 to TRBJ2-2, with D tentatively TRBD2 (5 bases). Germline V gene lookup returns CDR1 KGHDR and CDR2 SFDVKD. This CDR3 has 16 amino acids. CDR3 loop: CATSDLRTGNAGELFF. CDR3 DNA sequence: TGTGCCACCAGTGATTTACGGACGGGGAACGCCGGGGAGCTGTTTTTT.

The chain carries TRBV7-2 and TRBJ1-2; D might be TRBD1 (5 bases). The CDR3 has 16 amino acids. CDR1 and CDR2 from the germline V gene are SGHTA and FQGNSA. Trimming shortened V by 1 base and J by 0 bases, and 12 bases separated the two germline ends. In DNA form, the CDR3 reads TGTGCCAGCAGCTTAGTCTCCACAGGAGCTAACTATGGCTACACCTTC. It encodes CASSLVSTGANYGYTF.

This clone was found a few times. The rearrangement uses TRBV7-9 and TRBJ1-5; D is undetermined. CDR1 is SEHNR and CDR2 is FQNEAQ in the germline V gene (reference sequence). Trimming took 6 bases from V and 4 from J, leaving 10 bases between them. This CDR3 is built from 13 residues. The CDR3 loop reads CASRAGPNQPQHF. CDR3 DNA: TGTGCCAGCAGAGCAGGACCGAATCAGCCCCAGCATTTT.

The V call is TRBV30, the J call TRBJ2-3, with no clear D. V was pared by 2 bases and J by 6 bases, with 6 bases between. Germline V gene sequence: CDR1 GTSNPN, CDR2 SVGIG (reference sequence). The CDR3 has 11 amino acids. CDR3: CAWSRRDTQYF. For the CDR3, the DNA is TGTGCCTGGAGTCGTCGGGATACGCAGTATTTT.

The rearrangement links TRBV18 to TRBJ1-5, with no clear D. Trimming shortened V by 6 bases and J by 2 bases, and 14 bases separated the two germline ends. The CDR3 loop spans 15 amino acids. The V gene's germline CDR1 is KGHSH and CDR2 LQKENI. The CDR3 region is CASSPGEGGNQPQHF. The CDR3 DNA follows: TGTGCCAGCTCCCCCGGGGAGGGTGGCAATCAGCCCCAGCATTTT.

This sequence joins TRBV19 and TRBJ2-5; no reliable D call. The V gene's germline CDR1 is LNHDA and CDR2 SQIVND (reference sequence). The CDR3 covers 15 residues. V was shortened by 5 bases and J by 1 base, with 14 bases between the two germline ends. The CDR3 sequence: CASSPAGRLQETQYF. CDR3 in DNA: TGTGCCAGTAGTCCCGCCGGGCGCCTCCAAGAGACCCAGTACTTC.

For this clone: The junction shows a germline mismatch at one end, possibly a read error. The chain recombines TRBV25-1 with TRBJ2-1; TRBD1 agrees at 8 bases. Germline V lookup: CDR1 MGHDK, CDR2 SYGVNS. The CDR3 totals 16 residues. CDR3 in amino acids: CASSDPVTGAYSEQFF. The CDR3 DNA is TGTGCCAGCAGTGACCCTGTGACAGGGGCATACAGTGAGCAGTTCTTC.